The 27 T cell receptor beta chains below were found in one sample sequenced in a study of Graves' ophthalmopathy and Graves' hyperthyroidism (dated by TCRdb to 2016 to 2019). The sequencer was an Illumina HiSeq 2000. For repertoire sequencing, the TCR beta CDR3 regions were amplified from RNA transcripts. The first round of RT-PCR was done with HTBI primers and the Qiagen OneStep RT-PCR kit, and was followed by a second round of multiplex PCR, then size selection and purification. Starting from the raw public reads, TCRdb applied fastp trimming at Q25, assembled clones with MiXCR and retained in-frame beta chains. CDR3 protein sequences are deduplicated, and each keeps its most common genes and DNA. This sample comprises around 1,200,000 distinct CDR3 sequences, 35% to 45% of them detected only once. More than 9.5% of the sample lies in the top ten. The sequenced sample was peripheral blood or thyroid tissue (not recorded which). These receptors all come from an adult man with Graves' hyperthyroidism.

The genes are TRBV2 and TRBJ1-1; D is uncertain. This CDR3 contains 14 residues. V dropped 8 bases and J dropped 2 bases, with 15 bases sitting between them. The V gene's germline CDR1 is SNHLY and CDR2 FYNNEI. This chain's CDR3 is CASDIGGRNTEAFF. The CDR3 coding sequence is TGTGCCAGCGATATCGGAGGGCGAAACACTGAAGCTTTCTTT. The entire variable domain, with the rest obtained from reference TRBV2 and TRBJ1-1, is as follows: EPEVTQTPSHQVTQMGQEVILRCVPISNHLYFYWYRQILGQKVEFLVSFYNNEISEKSEIFDDQFSVERPDGSNFTLKIRSTKLEDSAMYFCASDIGGRNTEAFFGQGTRLTVV.

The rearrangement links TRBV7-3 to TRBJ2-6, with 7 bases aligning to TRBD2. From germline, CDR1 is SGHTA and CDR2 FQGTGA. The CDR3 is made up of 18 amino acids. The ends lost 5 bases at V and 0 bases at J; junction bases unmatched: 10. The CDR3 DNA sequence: TGTGCCAGCAGCCAGACTAGCAGTTACAGCTCTGGGGCCAACGTCCTGACTTTC. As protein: CASSQTSSYSSGANVLTF.

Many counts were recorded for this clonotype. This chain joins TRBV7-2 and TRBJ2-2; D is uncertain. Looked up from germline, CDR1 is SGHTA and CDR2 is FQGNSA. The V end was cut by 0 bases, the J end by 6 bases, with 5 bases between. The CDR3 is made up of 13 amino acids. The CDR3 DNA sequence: TGTGCCAGCAGCTTAGCCACACCCGGGGAGCTGTTTTTT. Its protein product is CASSLATPGELFF.

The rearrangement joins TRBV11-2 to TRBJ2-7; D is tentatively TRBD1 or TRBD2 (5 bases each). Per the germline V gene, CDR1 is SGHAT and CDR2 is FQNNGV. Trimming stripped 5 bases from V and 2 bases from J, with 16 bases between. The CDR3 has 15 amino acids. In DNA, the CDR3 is TGTGCCAGCAGCAGCTTCGGGACCCCGGCCTACGAGCAGTACTTC. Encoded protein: CASSSFGTPAYEQYF.

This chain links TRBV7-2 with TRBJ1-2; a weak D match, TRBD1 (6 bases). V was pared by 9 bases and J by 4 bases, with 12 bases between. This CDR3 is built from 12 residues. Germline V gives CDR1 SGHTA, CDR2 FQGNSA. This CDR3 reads CASAPRGYGYTF. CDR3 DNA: TGTGCCAGTGCGCCCAGGGGCTATGGCTACACCTTC.

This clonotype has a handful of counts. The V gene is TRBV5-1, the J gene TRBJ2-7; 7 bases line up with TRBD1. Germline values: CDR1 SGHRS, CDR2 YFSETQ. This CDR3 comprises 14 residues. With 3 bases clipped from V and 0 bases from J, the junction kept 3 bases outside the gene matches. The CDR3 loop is CASSYGQASYEQYF. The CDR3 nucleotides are TGCGCCAGCAGCTACGGACAGGCCTCCTACGAGCAGTACTTC.

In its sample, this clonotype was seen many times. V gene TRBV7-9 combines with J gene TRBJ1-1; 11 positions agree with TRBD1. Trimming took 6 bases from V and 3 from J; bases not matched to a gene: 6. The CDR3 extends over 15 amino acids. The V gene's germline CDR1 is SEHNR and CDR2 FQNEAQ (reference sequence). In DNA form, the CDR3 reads TGTGCCAGCAGGAGGACAGGGGGCCCGGACACTGAAGCTTTCTTT. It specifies CASRRTGGPDTEAFF. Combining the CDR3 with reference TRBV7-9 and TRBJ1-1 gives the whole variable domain DTGVSQNPRHKITKRGQNVTFRCDPISEHNRLYWYRQTLGQGPEFLTYFQNEAQLEKSRLLSDRFSAERPKGSFSTLEIQRTEQGDSAMYLCASRRTGGPDTEAFFGQGTRLTVV.

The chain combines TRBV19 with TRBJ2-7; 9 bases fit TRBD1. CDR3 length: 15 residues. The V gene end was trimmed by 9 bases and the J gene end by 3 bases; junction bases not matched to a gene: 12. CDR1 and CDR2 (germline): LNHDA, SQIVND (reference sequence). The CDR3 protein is CASLQGQGIGYEQYF. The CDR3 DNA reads TGTGCCAGCTTACAAGGACAGGGGATCGGCTACGAGCAGTACTTC.

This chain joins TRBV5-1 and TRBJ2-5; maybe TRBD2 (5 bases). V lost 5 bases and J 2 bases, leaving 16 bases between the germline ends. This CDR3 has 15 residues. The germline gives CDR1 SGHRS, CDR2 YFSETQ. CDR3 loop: CASSPGLTIQETQYF. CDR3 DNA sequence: TGCGCCAGCAGTCCGGGTCTGACTATACAAGAGACCCAGTACTTC.

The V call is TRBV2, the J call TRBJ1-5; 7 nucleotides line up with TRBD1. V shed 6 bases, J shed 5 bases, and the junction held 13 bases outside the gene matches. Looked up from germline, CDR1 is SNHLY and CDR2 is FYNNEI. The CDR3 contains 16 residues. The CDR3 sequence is CASSRDRAEGHQPQHF. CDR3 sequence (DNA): TGTGCCAGCAGCCGCGACAGGGCCGAGGGCCATCAGCCCCAGCATTTT. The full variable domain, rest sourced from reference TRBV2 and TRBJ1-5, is EPEVTQTPSHQVTQMGQEVILRCVPISNHLYFYWYRQILGQKVEFLVSFYNNEISEKSEIFDDQFSVERPDGSNFTLKIRSTKLEDSAMYFCASSRDRAEGHQPQHFGDGTRLSIL.

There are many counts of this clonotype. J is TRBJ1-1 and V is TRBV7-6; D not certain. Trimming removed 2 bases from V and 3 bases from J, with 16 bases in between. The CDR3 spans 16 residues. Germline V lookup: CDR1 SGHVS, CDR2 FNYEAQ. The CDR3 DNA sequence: TGTGCCAGCAGCTTAATACCGACGACGGCCGACACTGAAGCTTTCTTT. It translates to CASSLIPTTADTEAFF. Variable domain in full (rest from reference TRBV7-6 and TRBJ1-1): GAGVSQSPRYKVTKRGQDVALRCDPISGHVSLYWYRQALGQGPEFLTYFNYEAQQDKSGLPNDRFSAERPEGSISTLTIQRTEQRDSAMYRCASSLIPTTADTEAFFGQGTRLTVV.

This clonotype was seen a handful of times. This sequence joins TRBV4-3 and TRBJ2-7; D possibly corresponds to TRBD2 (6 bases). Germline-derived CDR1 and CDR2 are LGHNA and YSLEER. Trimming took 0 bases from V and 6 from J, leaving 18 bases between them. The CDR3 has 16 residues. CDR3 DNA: TGCGCCAGCAGCCAAGATCCAGTACCGGCCGGGAGCGAGCAGTACTTC. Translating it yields CASSQDPVPAGSEQYF.

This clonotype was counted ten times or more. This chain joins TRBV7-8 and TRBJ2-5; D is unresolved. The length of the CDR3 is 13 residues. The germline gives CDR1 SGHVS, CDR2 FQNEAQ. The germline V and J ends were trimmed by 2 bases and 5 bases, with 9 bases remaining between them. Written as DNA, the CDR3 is TGTGCCAGCAGCTTAAGGGCTCGGGAGACCCAGTACTTC. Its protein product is CASSLRARETQYF.

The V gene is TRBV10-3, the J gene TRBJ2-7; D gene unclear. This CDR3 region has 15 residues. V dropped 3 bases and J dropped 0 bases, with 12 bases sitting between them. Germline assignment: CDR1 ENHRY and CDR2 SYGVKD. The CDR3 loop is CAISDEDESSYEQYF. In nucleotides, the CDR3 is TGTGCCATCAGTGATGAAGACGAGAGCTCCTACGAGCAGTACTTC.

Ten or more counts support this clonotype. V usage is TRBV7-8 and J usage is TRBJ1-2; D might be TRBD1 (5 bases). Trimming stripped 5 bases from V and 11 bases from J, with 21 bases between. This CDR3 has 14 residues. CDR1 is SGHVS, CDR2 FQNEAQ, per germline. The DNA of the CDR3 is TGTGCCAGCAGCCGGAATTCGGGGGGTTCCGCATACACCTTC. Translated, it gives CASSRNSGGSAYTF.

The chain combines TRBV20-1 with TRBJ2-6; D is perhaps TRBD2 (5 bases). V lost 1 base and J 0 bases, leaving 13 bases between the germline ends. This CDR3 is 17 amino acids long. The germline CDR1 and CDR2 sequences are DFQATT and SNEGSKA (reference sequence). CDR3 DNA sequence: TGCAGTGCTAGAGCTGCGGGCCATGACTCTGGGGCCAACGTCCTGACTTTC. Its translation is CSARAAGHDSGANVLTF.

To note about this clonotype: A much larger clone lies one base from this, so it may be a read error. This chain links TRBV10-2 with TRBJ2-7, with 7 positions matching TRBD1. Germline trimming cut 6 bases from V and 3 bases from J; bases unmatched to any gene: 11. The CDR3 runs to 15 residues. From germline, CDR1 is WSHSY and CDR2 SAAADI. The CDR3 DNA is TGCGCCAGCAGCCCACAGGGGAATGTCGGCTACGAGCAGTACTTC. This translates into CASSPQGNVGYEQYF.

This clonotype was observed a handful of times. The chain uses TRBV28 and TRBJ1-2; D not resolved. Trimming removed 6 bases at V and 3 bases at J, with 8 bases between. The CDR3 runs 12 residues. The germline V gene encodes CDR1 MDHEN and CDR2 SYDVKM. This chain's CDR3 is CASRSVDYGYTF. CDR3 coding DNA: TGTGCCAGCAGGTCGGTCGACTATGGCTACACCTTC.

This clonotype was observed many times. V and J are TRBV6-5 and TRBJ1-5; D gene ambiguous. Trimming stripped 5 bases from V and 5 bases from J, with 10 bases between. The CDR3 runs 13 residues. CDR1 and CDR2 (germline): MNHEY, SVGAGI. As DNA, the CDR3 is TGTGCCAGCAGTGGCAGGTGGGATCAGCCCCAGCATTTT. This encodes CASSGRWDQPQHF.

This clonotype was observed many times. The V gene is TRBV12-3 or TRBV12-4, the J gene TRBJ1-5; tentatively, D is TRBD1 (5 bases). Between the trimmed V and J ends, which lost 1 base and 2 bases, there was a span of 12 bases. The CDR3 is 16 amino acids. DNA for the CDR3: TGTGCCAGCAGTTTAGACAGGCCCTTCGGCAATCAGCCCCAGCATTTT. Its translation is CASSLDRPFGNQPQHF.

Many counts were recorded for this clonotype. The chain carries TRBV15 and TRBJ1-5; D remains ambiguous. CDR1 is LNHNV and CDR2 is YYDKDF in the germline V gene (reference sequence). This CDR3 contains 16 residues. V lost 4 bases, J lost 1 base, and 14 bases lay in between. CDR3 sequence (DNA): TGTGCCACCAGCATAAGAGGGCAAGGGAGCAATCAGCCCCAGCATTTT. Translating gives CATSIRGQGSNQPQHF.

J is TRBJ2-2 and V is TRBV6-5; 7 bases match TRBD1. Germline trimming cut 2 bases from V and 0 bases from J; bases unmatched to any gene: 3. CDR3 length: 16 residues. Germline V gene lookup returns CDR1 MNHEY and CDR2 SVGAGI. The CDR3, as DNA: TGTGCCAGCAGTTACCCCGGGACAGCGAACACCGGGGAGCTGTTTTTT. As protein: CASSYPGTANTGELFF.

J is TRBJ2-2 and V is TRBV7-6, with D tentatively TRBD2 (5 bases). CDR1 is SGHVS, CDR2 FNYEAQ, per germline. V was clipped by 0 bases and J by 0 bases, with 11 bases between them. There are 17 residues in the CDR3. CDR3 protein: CASSLAPPGTNTGELFF. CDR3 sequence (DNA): TGTGCCAGCAGCTTAGCTCCTCCGGGGACGAACACCGGGGAGCTGTTTTTT.

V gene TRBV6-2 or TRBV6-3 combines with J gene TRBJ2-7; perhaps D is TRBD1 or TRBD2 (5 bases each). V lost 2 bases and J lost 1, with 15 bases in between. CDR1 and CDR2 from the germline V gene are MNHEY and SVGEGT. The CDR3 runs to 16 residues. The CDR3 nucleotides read TGTGCCAGCAGTTACAATTCGGGGCAGGGATCCTACGAGCAGTACTTC. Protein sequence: CASSYNSGQGSYEQYF.

Written as DNA, the CDR3 is TGCAGTGCAAGGGACAGCCTGGGAAACACCATATATTTT. Its translation: CSARDSLGNTIYF. The V call is TRBV20-1, the J call TRBJ1-3; 7 nucleotides match TRBD1. V lost 6 bases to trimming and J lost 4 bases; unmatched junction nucleotides: 6. The V gene's germline CDR1 is DFQATT and CDR2 SNEGSKA (reference sequence). The CDR3 length is 13 residues.

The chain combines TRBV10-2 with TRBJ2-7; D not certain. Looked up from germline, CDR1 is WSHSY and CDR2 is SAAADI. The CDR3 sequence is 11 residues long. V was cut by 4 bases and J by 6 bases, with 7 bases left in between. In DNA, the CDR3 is TGCGCCAGCAGTGCCGGTAGCGAGCAGTACTTC. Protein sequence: CASSAGSEQYF.

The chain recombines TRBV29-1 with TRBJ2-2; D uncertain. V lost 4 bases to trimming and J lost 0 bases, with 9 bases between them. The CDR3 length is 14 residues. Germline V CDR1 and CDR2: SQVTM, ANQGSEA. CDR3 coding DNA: TGCAGCGTTGTGTGGCCCGCGAACACCGGGGAGCTGTTTTTT. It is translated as CSVVWPANTGELFF.